The clone carrying this T cell receptor (beta chain) turned up a few times. Its antigen remains unknown. Primers included in the PCR were 60 Vbeta and 13 Jbeta primers. The authors' processing: Later, an analysis found 80 million or so unique TCR beta chains, and roughly 9.9 million of these were shared. The data were produced by immunoSEQ multiplex PCR, yet TCRdb's version contains in-frame clones alone and is incomplete. V and J calls and clone size follow that table, whereas D and trimming were derived from the DNA. The sample holds 170,000 or so clones; approximately 78% are singletons and the top ten take less than 15%. These data are taken from a study of cytomegalovirus exposure and HLA in healthy donors. The germline V gene encodes CDR1 MNHEY and CDR2 SMNVEV (reference sequence). Trimming left V 5 bases short and J 1 base short, with 11 bases between. The CDR3 has 14 residues. Study-level findings and limits: Common viral pathogens (according to a later analysis) appeared linked to several of the most significant clusters.

The source material was PBMCs. The rearrangement uses TRBV27 and TRBJ1-1, with D maybe TRBD1 (6 bases). This TCR was recovered from a woman aged 45-60 years in good health and CMV-seropositive. The CDR3 region has the DNA TGTGCCAGCAGTCTACAGGGCGGGAACACTGAAGCTTTCTTT. Amino acid sequence: CASSLQGGNTEAFF.